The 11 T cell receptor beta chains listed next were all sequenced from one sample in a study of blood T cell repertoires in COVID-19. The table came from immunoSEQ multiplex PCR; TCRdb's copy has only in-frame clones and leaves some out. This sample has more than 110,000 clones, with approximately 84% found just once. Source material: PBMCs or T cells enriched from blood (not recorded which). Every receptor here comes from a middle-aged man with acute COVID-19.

CDR3 in amino acids: CAISAQGANSPLHF. The CDR3 region has the DNA TGTGCCATCAGTGCCCAGGGGGCTAATTCACCCCTCCACTTT. The genes are TRBV10-3 and TRBJ1-6; TRBD1 agrees at 8 bases. This CDR3 is built from 14 residues. Unmatched junction bases numbered 2, after V lost 4 bases and J lost 6 bases. Per germline, CDR1 ENHRY and CDR2 SYGVKD.

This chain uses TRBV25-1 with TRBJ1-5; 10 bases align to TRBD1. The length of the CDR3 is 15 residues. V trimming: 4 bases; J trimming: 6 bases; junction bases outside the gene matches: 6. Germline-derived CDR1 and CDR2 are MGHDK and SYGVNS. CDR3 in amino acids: CASSVGQGFGQPQHF. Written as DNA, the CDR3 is TGTGCCAGCAGTGTGGGACAGGGGTTCGGTCAGCCCCAGCATTTT.

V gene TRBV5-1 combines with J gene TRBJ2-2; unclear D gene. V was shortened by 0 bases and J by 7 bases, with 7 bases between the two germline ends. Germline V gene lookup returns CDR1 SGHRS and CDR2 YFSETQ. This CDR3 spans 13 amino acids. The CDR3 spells CASSLGAGGELFF. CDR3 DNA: TGCGCCAGCAGCTTGGGAGCAGGCGGGGAGCTGTTTTTT.

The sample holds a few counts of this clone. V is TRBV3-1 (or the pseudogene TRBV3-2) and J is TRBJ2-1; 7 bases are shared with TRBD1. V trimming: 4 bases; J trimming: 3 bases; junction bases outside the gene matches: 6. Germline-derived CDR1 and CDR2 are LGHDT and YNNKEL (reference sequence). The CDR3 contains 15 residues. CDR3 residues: CASSPRQGDYNEQFF. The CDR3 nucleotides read TGTGCCAGCAGCCCCCGACAGGGTGACTACAATGAGCAGTTCTTC.

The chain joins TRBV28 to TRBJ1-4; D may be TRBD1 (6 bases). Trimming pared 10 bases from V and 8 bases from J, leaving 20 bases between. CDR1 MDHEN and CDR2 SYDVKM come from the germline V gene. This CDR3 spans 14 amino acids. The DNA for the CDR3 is TGTGCCACCCACTCTGGGGGCGGGCAAGAAAAACTGTTTTTT. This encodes CATHSGGGQEKLFF.

CDR3 region: CAISPSGVSGNTIYF. For the CDR3, the DNA is TGTGCCATCAGTCCCTCGGGAGTCTCTGGAAACACCATATATTTT. The V call is TRBV10-3, the J call TRBJ1-3; no firm D call. Germline assignment: CDR1 ENHRY and CDR2 SYGVKD. CDR3 length: 15 amino acids. Deletions cut 5 bases from V and 0 bases from J, with 11 bases between.

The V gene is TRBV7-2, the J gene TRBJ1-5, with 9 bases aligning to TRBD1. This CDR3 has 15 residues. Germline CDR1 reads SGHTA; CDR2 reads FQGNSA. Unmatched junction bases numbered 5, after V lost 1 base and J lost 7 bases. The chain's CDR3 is CASSLEGDRDQPQHF. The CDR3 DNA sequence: TGTGCCAGCAGCTTAGAAGGGGACAGGGACCAGCCCCAGCATTTT. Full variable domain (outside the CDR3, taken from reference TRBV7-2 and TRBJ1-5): GAGVSQSPSNKVTEKGKDVELRCDPISGHTALYWYRQSLGQGLEFLIYFQGNSAPDKSGLPSDRFSAERTGGSVSTLTIQRTQQEDSAVYLCASSLEGDRDQPQHFGDGTRLSIL.

CDR3 residues: CASSYSPGVGTEAFF. Here the CDR3 DNA reads TGTGCCAGCAGTTACTCACCGGGGGTGGGCACTGAAGCTTTCTTT. The rearrangement links TRBV6-5 to TRBJ1-1, with D perhaps matching TRBD1 (5 bases). The CDR3 has 15 residues. V lost 0 bases, J lost 4 bases, and 12 bases lay in between. CDR1 and CDR2 from the germline V gene are MNHEY and SVGAGI.

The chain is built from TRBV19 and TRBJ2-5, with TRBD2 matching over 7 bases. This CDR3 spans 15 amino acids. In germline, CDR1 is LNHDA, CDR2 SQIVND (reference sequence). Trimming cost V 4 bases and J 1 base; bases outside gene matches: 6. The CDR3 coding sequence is TGTGCCAGTAGTACGGGAGGAACTAGCCAAGAGACCCAGTACTTC. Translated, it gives CASSTGGTSQETQYF.

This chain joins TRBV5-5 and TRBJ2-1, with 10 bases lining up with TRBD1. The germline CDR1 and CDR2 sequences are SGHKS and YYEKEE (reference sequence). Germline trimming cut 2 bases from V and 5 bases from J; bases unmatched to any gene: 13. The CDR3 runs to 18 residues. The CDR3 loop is CASSFRLPGQGSNNEQFF. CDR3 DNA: TGTGCCAGCAGCTTCAGGCTACCGGGACAGGGGTCTAACAATGAGCAGTTCTTC.

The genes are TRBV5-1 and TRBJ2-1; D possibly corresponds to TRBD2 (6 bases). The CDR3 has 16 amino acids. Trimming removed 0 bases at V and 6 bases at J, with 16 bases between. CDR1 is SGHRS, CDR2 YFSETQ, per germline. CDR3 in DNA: TGCGCCAGCAGCTTGGGGTCTAGCGACCGTTCCAATGAGCAGTTCTTC. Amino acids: CASSLGSSDRSNEQFF.